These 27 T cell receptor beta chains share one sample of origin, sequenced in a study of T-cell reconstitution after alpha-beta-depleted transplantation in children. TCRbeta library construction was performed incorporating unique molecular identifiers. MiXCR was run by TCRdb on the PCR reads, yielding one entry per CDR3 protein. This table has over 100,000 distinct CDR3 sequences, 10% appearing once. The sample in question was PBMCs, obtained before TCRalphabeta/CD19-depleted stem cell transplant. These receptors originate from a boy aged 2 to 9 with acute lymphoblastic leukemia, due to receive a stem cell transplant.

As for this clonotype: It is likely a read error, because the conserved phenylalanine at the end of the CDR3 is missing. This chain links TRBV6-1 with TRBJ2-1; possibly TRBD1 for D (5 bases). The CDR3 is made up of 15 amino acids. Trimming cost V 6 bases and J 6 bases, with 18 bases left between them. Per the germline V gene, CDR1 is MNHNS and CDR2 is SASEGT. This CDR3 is CASRSPGLGVNEQFY. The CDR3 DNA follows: TGTGCCAGCAGGTCCCCAGGGTTAGGGGTCAATGAGCAGTTCTAC.

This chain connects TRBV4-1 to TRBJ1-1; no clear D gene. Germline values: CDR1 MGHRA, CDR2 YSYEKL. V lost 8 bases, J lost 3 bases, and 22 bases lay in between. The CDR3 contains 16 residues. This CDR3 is CASQVPVGSRDTEAFF. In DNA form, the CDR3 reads TGCGCCAGCCAAGTCCCTGTGGGCAGTCGGGACACTGAAGCTTTCTTT.

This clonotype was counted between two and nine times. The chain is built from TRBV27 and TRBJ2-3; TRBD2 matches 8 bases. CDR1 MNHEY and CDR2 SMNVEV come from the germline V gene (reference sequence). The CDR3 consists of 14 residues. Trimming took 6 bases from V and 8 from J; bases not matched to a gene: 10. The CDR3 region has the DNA TGTGCCAGCAGGGTCGGGAGGGACATGGGTACGCAGTATTTT. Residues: CASRVGRDMGTQYF.

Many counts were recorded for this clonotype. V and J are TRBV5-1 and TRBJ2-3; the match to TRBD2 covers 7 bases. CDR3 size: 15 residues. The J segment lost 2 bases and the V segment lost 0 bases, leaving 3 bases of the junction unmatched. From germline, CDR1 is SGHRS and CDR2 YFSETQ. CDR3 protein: CASSLGEGTTDTQYF. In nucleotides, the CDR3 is TGCGCCAGCAGCTTGGGGGAGGGCACCACAGATACGCAGTATTTT.

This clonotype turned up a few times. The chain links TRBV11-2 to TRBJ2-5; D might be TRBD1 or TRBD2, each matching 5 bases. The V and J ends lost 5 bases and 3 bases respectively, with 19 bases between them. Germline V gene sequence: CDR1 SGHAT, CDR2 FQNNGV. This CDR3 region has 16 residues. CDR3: CASSQPRESGKETQYF. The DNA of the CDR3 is TGTGCCAGCAGCCAGCCCAGGGAGAGTGGTAAAGAGACCCAGTACTTC.

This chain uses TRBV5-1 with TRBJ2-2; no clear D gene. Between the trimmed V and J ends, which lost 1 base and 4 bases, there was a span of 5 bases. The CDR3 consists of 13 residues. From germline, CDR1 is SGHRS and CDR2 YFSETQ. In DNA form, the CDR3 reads TGCGCCAGCAGCTTGATGGGCACCGGGGAGCTGTTTTTT. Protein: CASSLMGTGELFF. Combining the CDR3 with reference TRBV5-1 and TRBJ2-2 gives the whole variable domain KAGVTQTPRYLIKTRGQQVTLSCSPISGHRSVSWYQQTPGQGLQFLFEYFSETQRNKGNFPGRFSGRQFSNSRSEMNVSTLELGDSALYLCASSLMGTGELFFGEGSRLTVL.

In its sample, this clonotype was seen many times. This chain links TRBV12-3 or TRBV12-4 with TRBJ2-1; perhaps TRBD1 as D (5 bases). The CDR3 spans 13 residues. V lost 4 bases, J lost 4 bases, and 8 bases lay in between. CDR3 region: CASSSQGYNEQFF. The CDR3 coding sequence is TGTGCCAGCAGTTCTCAGGGATACAATGAGCAGTTCTTC.

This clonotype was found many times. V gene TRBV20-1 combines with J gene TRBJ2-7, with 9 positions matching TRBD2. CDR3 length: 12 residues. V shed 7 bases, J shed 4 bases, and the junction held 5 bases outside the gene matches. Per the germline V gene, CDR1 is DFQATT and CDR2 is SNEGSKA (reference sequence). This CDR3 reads CSVRTSEYEQYF. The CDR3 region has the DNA TGCAGTGTAAGGACTAGCGAATACGAGCAGTACTTC.

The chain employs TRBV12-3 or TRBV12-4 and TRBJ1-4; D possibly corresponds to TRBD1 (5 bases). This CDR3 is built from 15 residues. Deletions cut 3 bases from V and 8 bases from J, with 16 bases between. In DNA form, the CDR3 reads TGTGCCAGCAGTTTTAAATCGGGACTAATAGAAAAACTGTTTTTT. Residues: CASSFKSGLIEKLFF.

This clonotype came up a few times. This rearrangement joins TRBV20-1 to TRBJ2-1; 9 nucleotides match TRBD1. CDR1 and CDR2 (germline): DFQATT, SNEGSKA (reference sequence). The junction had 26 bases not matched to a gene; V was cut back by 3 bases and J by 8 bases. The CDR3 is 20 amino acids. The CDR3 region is CSASPSAGQGLSRPRHEQFF. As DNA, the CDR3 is TGCAGTGCTAGTCCCAGCGCGGGACAGGGTTTGTCCAGGCCAAGGCATGAGCAGTTCTTC.

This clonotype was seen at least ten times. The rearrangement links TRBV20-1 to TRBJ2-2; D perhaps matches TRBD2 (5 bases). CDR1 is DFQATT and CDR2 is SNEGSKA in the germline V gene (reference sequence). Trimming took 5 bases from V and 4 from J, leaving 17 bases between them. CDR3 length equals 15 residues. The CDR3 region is CSAPRSRAGTGELFF. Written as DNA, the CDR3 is TGCAGTGCTCCCCGATCGCGGGCGGGCACCGGGGAGCTGTTTTTT.

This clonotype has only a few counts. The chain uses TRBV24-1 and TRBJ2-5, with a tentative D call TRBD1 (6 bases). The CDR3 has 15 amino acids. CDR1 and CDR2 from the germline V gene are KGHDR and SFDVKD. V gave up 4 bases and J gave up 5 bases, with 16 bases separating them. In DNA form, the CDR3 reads TGTGCCACCAGTGACCAGACAGGTCCCTGGGAGACCCAGTACTTC. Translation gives CATSDQTGPWETQYF.

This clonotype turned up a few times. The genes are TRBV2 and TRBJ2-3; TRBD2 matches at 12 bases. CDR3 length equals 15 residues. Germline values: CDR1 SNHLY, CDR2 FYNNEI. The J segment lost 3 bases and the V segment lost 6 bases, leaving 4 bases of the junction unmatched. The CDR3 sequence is CASSATSGRTDTQYF. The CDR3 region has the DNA TGTGCCAGCAGCGCGACTAGCGGGAGAACAGATACGCAGTATTTT.

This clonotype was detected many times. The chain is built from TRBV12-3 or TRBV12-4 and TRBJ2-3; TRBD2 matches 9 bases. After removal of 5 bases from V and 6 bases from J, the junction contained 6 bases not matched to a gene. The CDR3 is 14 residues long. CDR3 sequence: CASSRLAAGDTQYF. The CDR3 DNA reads TGTGCCAGCAGTCGACTAGCGGCGGGGGATACGCAGTATTTT.

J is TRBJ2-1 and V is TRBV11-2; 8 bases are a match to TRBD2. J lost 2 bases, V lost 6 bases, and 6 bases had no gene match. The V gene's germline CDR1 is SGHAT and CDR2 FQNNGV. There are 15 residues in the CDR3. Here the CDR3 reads CASSTAGVPYNEQFF. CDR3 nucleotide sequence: TGTGCCAGCAGTACAGCGGGAGTCCCCTACAATGAGCAGTTCTTC.

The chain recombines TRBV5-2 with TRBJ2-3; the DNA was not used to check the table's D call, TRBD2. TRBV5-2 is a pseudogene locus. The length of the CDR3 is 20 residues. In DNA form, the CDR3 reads TGTGCCAGGGGCCCTGGGGGCTGGACACAAAACGGGGCTAGCACAGATACGCAGTATTTT. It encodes CARGPGGWTQNGASTDTQYF.

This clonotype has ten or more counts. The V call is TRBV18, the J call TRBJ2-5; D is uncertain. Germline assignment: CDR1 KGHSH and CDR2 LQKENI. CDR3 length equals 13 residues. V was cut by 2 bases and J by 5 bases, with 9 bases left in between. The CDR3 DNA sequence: TGTGCCAGCTCACCAGGGTTCGGGGAGACCCAGTACTTC. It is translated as CASSPGFGETQYF. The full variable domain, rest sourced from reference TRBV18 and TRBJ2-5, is NAGVMQNPRHLVRRRGQEARLRCSPMKGHSHVYWYRQLPEEGLKFMVYLQKENIIDESGMPKERFSAEFPKEGPSILRIQQVVRGDSAAYFCASSPGFGETQYFGPGTRLLVL.

The CDR3 here is CASSQVLSETQYF. The CDR3 coding sequence is TGTGCCAGCAGCCAAGTATTGTCAGAGACCCAGTACTTC. The chain couples TRBV3-1 to TRBJ2-5; D not certain. CDR1 and CDR2 (germline): LGHDT, YNNKEL (reference sequence). V was trimmed by 1 base and J by 4 bases, leaving 7 bases between them. This CDR3 has 13 residues.

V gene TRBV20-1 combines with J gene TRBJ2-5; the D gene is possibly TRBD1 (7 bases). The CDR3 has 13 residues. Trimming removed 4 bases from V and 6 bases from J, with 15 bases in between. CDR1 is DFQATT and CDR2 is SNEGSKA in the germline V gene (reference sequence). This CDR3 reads CSATRAGGQTQYF. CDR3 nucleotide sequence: TGCAGTGCTACCCGAGCAGGGGGGCAGACCCAGTACTTC.

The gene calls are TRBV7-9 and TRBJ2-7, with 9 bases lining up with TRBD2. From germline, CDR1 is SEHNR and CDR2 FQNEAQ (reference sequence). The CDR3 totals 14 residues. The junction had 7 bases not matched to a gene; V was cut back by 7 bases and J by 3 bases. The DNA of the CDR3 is TGTGCCAGCACCCAAGCGGGAGGAGGCTACGAGCAGTACTTC. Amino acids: CASTQAGGGYEQYF. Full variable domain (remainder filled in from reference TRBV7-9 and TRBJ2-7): DTGVSQNPRHKITKRGQNVTFRCDPISEHNRLYWYRQTLGQGPEFLTYFQNEAQLEKSRLLSDRFSAERPKGSFSTLEIQRTEQGDSAMYLCASTQAGGGYEQYFGPGTRLTVT.

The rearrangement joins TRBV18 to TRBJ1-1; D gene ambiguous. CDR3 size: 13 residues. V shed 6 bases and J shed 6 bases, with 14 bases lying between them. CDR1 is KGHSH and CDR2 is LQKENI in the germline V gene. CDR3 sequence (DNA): TGTGCCAGCTCCCCTGTGGTTGGGCCTGAAGCTTTCTTT. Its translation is CASSPVVGPEAFF.

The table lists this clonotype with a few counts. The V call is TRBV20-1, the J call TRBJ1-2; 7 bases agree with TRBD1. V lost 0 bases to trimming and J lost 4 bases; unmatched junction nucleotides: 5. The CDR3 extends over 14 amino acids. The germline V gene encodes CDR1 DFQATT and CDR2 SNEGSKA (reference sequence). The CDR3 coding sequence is TGCAGTGCTAGAGAAGACAGGGTGAGCTATGGCTACACCTTC. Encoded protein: CSAREDRVSYGYTF.

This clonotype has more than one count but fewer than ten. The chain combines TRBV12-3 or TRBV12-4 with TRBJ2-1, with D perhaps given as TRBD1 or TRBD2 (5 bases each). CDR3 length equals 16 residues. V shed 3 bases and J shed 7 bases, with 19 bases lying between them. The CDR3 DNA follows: TGTGCCAGCAGTTTTCTCGGGACGGCGGCGATTAATGAGCAGTTCTTC. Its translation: CASSFLGTAAINEQFF.

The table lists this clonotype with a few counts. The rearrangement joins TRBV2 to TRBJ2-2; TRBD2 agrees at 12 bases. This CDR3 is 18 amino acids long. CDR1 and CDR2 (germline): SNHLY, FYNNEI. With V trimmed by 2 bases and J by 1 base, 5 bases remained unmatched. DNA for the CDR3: TGTGCCAGCAGTGAACTAGCGGGAGGGGTCGTGAACACCGGGGAGCTGTTTTTT. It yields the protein CASSELAGGVVNTGELFF.

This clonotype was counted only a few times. The CDR3 nucleotides are TGTGCCAGCAGCTTATATCCAGGGGGCACGGAGACCCAGTACTTC. It specifies CASSLYPGGTETQYF. This rearrangement joins TRBV7-3 to TRBJ2-5; TRBD1 aligns across 8 bases. The length of the CDR3 is 15 residues. V was clipped by 2 bases and J by 5 bases; unmatched bases: 7. CDR1 is SGHTA, CDR2 FQGTGA, per germline.

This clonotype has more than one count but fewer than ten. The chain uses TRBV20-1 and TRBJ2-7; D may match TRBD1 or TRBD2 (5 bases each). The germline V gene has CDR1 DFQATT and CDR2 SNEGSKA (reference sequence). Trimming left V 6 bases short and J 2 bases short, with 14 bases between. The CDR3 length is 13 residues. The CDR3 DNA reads TGCAGTGCCTTGGGGGACGGGCCCTACGAGCAGTACTTC. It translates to CSALGDGPYEQYF.

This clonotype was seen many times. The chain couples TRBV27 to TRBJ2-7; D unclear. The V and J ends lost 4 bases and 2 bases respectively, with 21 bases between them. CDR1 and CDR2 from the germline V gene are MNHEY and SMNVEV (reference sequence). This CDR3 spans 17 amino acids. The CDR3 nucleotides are TGTGCCAGCAGTTGGGATTCCGAGACACCGAACCCCTACGAGCAGTACTTC. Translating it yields CASSWDSETPNPYEQYF.